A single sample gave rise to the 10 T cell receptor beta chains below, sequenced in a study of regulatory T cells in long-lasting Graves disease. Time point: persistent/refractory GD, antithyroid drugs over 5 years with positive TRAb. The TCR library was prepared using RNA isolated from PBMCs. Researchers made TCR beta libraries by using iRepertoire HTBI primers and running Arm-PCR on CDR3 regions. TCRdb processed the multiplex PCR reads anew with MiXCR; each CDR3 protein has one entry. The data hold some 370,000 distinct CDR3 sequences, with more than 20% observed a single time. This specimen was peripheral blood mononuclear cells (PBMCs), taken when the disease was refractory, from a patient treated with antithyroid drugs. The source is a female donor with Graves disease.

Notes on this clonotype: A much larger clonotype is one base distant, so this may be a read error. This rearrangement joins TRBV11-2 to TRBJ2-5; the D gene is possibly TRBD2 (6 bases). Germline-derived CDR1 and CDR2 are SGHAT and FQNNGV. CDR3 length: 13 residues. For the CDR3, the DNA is TGTGCCAGCGGCTTCGGGACTGGGGAGACCCAGTACTTC. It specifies CASGFGTGETQYF.

CDR3 protein: CASSVDKNTGELFF. The CDR3 DNA follows: TGTGCCAGCAGCGTAGATAAGAACACCGGGGAGCTGTTTTTT. The chain is built from TRBV9 and TRBJ2-2; D uncertain. The CDR3 is 14 amino acids. Germline loops: CDR1 SGDLS, CDR2 YYNGEE. The V end lost 0 bases, the J end lost 1 base, and 4 bases lay between the germline ends.

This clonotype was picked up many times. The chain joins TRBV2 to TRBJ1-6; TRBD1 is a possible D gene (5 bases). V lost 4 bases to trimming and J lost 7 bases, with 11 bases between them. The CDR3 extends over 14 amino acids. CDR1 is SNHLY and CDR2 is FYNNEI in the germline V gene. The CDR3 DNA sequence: TGTGCCAGCAGTGGGACATTCCAGAATTCACCCCTCCACTTT. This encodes CASSGTFQNSPLHF. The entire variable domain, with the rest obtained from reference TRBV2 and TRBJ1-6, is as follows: EPEVTQTPSHQVTQMGQEVILRCVPISNHLYFYWYRQILGQKVEFLVSFYNNEISEKSEIFDDQFSVERPDGSNFTLKIRSTKLEDSAMYFCASSGTFQNSPLHFGNGTRLTVT.

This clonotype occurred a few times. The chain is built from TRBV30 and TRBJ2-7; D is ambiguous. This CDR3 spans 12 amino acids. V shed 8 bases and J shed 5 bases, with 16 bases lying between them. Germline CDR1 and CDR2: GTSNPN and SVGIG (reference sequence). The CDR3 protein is CASQGPADEQYF. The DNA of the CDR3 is TGTGCCAGTCAAGGACCGGCCGACGAGCAGTACTTC.

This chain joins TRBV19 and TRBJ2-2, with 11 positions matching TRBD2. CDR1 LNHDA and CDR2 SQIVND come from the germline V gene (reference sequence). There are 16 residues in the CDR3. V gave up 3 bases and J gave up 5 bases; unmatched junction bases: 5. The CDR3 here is CASSIRLAGGTGELFF. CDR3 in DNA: TGTGCCAGTAGTATCCGGCTAGCGGGAGGTACCGGGGAGCTGTTTTTT.

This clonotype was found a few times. The CDR3 sequence: CASSIGTQETQYF. For the CDR3, the DNA is TGTGCCAGTAGTATCGGGACTCAGGAGACCCAGTACTTC. The V call is TRBV19, the J call TRBJ2-5, with D maybe TRBD2 (6 bases). Germline-derived CDR1 and CDR2 are LNHDA and SQIVND (reference sequence). Trimming stripped 3 bases from V and 5 bases from J, with 10 bases between. The CDR3 is 13 amino acids.

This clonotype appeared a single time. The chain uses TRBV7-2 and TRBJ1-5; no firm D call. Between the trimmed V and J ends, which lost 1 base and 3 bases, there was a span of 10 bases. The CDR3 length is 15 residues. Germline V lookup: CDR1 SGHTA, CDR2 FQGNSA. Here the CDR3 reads CASSLDTQYNQPQHF. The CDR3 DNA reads TGTGCCAGCAGCTTAGACACGCAGTACAATCAGCCCCAGCATTTT.

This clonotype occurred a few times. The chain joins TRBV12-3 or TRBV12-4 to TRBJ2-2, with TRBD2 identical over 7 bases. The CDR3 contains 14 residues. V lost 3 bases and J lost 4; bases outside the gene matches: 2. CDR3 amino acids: CASSLGGITGELFF. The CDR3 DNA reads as TGTGCCAGCAGTTTGGGAGGGATCACCGGGGAGCTGTTTTTT.

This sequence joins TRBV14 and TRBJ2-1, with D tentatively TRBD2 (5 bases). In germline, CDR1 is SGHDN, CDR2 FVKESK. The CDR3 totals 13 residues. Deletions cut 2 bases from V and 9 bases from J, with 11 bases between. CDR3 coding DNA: TGTGCCAGCAGCCAACGCGGGTTTGGTGAGCAGTTCTTC. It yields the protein CASSQRGFGEQFF.

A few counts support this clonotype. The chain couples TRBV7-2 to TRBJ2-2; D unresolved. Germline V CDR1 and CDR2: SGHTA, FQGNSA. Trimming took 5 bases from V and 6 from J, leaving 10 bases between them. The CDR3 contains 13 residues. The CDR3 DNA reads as TGTGCCAGCAGCGCCACACACTCCGGGGAGCTGTTTTTT. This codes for CASSATHSGELFF.